Listed below are T cell receptor beta chains from one sample, sequenced in a study of T-cell reconstitution after alpha-beta-depleted transplantation in children. A single record per CDR3 protein comes from TCRdb applying MiXCR to the PCR reads. The sample includes about 230,000 distinct CDR3 sequences, about 9.6% of them seen just once. Sequencing used PBMCs from the stem cell graft donor, obtained from the stem cell graft. These receptor sequences come from a human donor who donated a stem cell graft to a child with SCID. CDR3s include the opening cysteine and the closing phenylalanine or tryptophan. Each record gives: D gene, J gene, clone size, V gene, CDR3 DNA, CDR3 protein. A D gene is named only where the DNA matches it firmly. Some rows have no size entry. The others give once, few or many, or a class for an expanded clone.

TRBD1 TRBJ1-5 many TRBV28 TGTGCCAGCAGCCCATCCGGGACAGGAGTTTATGGGTATGGCAATCAGCCCCAGCATTTT CASSPSGTGVYGYGNQPQHF
- TRBJ2-2 many TRBV18 TGTGCCAGCTCACTTACCCTCGACTTTACCGGGGAGCTGTTTTTT CASSLTLDFTGELFF
- TRBJ1-4 - TRBV5-1 TGCGTCAGCAGCTTGGAACCCCCCGGACTCACACCGGAAAAACTGTTTTTT CVSSLEPPGLTPEKLFF
- TRBJ1-2 many TRBV5-1 TGCGCCAGCAGCCCCGGGAGGGACTCTCGAGGCTACACCTTC CASSPGRDSRGYTF
TRBD2 TRBJ2-1 many TRBV6-5 TGTGCCAGCAGTTACCTGACTAGCGGGGGGGCCGGCGAGCAGTTCTTC CASSYLTSGGAGEQFF
- TRBJ1-3 many TRBV3-1 TGTGCCAGCAGCCCTCGGGGGGCTGGAAACACCATATATTTT CASSPRGAGNTIYF
- TRBJ1-1 many TRBV10-1 TGCGCCAGCAGTGAGGCGGCCTGGGGCACTGAAGCTTTCTTT CASSEAAWGTEAFF
- TRBJ2-3 few TRBV4-1 TGCGCCAGCAGCCGACTGGTGACTCCGAACGCAGATACGCAGTATTTT CASSRLVTPNADTQYF
- TRBJ1-3 - TRBV14 TGTGCCAGCAGCCATCCCGCAGGTTGTTCCTGGGCAGAAACACTTAACTCTGGAAACACCATATATTTT CASSHPAGCSWAETLNSGNTIYF
- TRBJ2-7 many TRBV18 TGTGCCAGCTCACCAGAGGTCTCCTACGAGCAGTACTTC CASSPEVSYEQYF
- TRBJ1-1 many TRBV30 TGTGCCTGGAGTGTGGGGTCCACTGAAGCTTTCTTT CAWSVGSTEAFF
TRBD1 TRBJ1-2 - TRBV29-1 TGCAGCGTTTCCGGGACAGGGACGAATGCTAACTATGGCTACACCTTC CSVSGTGTNANYGYTF
- TRBJ2-5 few TRBV28 TGTGCCAGCAGTAGCAGGATGGAGACCCAGTACTTC CASSSRMETQYF
TRBD1 TRBJ2-5 few TRBV3-1 TGTGCCACCAGCCAAGATCAGGGACAGCAAGAGACCCAGTACTTC CATSQDQGQQETQYF
- TRBJ1-1 many TRBV5-1 TGCGCCAGCAACCCGGGGGAGGGACCCTCCTATCTTCCTGAAGCTTTCTTT CASNPGEGPSYLPEAFF
- TRBJ1-3 many TRBV27 TGTGCCAGCAGTCCGTACCCCCCAGATTCTGGAAACACCATATATTTT CASSPYPPDSGNTIYF
- TRBJ1-5 many TRBV18 TGTGCCAGCTCACCACGGGGCCAAAATCAGCCCCAGCATTTT CASSPRGQNQPQHF
TRBD1 TRBJ1-5 many TRBV5-6 TGTGCCAGCAGCTCACAGGGGTTTAGCAATCAGCCCCAGCATTTT CASSSQGFSNQPQHF
TRBD1 TRBJ2-5 many TRBV6-1 TGTGCCAGCAGTGAAGCCCCGGGACAGCAAGAGACCCAGTACTTC CASSEAPGQQETQYF
- TRBJ2-5 many TRBV5-1 TGCGCCAGCAGCTCCGGCGGGGTCTACCAAGAGACCCAGTACTTC CASSSGGVYQETQYF
TRBD1 TRBJ1-2 many TRBV27 TGTGCCAGCAGTCCGACAGGGGTCCGTAACTATGGCTACACCTTC CASSPTGVRNYGYTF
TRBD1 TRBJ1-5 many TRBV5-1 TGCGCCAGCAGCTCCGGGACAGGGAATCAGCCCCAGCATTTT CASSSGTGNQPQHF
- TRBJ1-2 many TRBV4-2 TGTGCCAGCAGCCACAATAACAGGGATGGCTACACCTTC CASSHNNRDGYTF
- TRBJ1-5 many TRBV6-1 TGTGCCAGCAGTGAAGGGGGGGAGGACAGCCTCATCAATCAGCCCCAGCATTTT CASSEGGEDSLINQPQHF
- TRBJ1-2 many TRBV10-2 TGCGCCAGCGGGGACACTAACTATGGCTACACCTTC CASGDTNYGYTF
TRBD1 TRBJ2-1 many TRBV12-3/TRBV12-4 TGTGCCACCCGGACAGGCCCCTACAATGAGCAGTTCTTC CATRTGPYNEQFF
TRBD2 TRBJ2-4 many TRBV7-2 TGTGCCAGCACGGGGGGTGGATACATTCAGTACTTC CASTGGGYIQYF
- TRBJ1-2 many TRBV5-1 TGCGCCAGCAGCTTGGAAGGGGATCCTAACTATGGCTACACCTTC CASSLEGDPNYGYTF
- TRBJ1-1 many TRBV5-1 TGCGCCAGCAGCAACGGAGGGCTGAACACTGAAGCTTTCTTT CASSNGGLNTEAFF
- TRBJ2-7 many TRBV20-1 TGCAGTGCTAGAAACACACCCTACGAGCAGTACTTC CSARNTPYEQYF
TRBD2 TRBJ2-2 many TRBV12-3/TRBV12-4 TGTGCCAGCAGCACTAGCGGGGGGTACGCCGGGGAGCTGTTTTTT CASSTSGGYAGELFF
- TRBJ1-5 few TRBV28 TGTGCCATTACGGAAGGGGGGGTCCCGAATCAGCCCCAGCATTTT CAITEGGVPNQPQHF
TRBD2 TRBJ2-2 many TRBV5-1 TGCGCCAGCAGTAGGACTAGCGGGGGGGCCGGCACCGGGGAGCTGTTTTTT CASSRTSGGAGTGELFF
- TRBJ2-1 many TRBV20-1 TGCAGTGCCCAAGAAGACCCAGGCCCCGTCAATGAGCAGTTCTTC CSAQEDPGPVNEQFF
- TRBJ2-7 few TRBV20-1 TGCAGTGCAAAGGGTTTAGGGTACGAGCAGTACTTC CSAKGLGYEQYF
- TRBJ1-2 many TRBV20-1 TGCAGTGCTAGAGATCTTGTAAACTATGGCTACACCTTC CSARDLVNYGYTF
- TRBJ1-5 many TRBV28 TGTGCCAGCACCTTGGGATACAGGGCCTATAGCAATCAGCCCCAGCATTTT CASTLGYRAYSNQPQHF
- TRBJ2-3 many TRBV20-1 TGCAGTGCCCCGAGGGTGGCGGGGTTGGCAGATACGCAGTATTTT CSAPRVAGLADTQYF
- TRBJ1-2 many TRBV5-1 TGCGCCAGCAGCCCCTTCCGGGACCAGCCTAACTATGGCTACACCTTC CASSPFRDQPNYGYTF
- TRBJ2-3 many TRBV11-2 TGCGCCAGCAGCTTGGTGGGGGGTGGCACAGATACGCAGTATTTT CASSLVGGGTDTQYF
TRBD2 TRBJ2-7 many TRBV5-1 TGCGCCAGCAGCTTCGGGACTACCTCCTACGAGCAGTACTTC CASSFGTTSYEQYF
- TRBJ2-5 - TRBV20-1 TGCAGTGCAGTTAACCGGGACTACCAAGAGACCCAGTACTTC CSAVNRDYQETQYF